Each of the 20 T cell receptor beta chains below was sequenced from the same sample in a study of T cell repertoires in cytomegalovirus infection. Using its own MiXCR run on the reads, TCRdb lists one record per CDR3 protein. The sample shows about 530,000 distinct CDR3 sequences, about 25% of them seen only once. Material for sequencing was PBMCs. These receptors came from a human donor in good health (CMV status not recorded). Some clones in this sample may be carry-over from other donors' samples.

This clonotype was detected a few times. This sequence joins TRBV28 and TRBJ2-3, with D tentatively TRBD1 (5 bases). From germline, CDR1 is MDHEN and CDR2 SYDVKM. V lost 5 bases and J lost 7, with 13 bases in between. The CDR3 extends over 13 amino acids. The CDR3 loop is CASSTVGLNTQYF. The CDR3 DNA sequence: TGTGCCAGCAGTACCGTGGGGCTTAATACGCAGTATTTT.

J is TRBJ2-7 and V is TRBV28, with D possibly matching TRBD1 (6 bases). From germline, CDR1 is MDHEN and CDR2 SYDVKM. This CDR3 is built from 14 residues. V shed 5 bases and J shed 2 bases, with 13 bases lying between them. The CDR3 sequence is CASSRQVGTYEQYF. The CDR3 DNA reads TGTGCCAGCAGTCGACAGGTGGGAACCTACGAGCAGTACTTC. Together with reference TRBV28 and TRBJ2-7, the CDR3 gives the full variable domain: DVKVTQSSRYLVKRTGEKVFLECVQDMDHENMFWYRQDPGLGLRLIYFSYDVKMKEKGDIPEGYSVSREKKERFSLILESASTNQTSMYLCASSRQVGTYEQYFGPGTRLTVT.

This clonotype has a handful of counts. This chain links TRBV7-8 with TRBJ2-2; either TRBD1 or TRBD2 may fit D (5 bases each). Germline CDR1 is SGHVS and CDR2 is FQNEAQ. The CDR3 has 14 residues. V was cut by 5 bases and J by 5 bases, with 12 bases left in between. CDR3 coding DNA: TGTGCCAGCAGCGACCAGGGACGTACCGGGGAGCTGTTTTTT. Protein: CASSDQGRTGELFF.

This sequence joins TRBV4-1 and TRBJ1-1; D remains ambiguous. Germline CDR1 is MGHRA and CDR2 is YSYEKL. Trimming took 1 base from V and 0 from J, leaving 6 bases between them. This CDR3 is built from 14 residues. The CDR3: CASSQGPMNTEAFF. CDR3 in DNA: TGCGCCAGCAGCCAAGGACCGATGAACACTGAAGCTTTCTTT.

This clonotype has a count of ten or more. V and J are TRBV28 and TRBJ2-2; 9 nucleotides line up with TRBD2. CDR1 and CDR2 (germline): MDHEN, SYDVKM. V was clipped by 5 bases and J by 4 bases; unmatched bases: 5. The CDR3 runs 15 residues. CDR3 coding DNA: TGTGCCAGCAGTCCCTTAGCGGGAGTCACCGGGGAGCTGTTTTTT. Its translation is CASSPLAGVTGELFF.

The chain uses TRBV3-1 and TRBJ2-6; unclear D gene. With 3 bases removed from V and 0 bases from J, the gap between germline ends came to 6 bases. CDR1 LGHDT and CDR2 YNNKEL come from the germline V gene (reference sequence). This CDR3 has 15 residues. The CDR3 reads CASSQGISGANVLTF. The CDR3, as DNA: TGTGCCAGCAGCCAGGGGATCTCTGGGGCCAACGTCCTGACTTTC.

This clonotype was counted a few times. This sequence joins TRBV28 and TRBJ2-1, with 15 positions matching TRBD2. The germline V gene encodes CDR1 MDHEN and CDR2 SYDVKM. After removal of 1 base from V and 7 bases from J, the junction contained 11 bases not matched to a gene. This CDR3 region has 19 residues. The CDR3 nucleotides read TGTGCCAGCAGTTTATTGGGGACTAGCGGGAGGACTGCTCGGAATGAGCAGTTCTTC. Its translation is CASSLLGTSGRTARNEQFF.

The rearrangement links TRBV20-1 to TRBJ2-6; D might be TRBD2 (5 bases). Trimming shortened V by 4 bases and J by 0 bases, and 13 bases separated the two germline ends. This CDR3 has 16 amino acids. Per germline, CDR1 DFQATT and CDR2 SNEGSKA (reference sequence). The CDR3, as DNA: TGCAGTGCTAAGCAACCACGGGGCTCTGGGGCCAACGTCCTGACTTTC. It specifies CSAKQPRGSGANVLTF.

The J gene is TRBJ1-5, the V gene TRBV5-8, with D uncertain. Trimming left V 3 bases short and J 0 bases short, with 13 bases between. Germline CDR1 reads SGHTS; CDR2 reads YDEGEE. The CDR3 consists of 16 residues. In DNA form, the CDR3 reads TGTGCCAGCAGCTGGCCCCGGGAGTATAGCAATCAGCCCCAGCATTTT. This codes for CASSWPREYSNQPQHF.

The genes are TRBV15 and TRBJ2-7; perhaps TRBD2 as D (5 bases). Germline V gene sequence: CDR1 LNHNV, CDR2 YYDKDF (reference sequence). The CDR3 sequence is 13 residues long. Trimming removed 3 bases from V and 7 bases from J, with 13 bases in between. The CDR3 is CATSSLLAGEQYF. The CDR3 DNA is TGTGCCACCAGCAGTCTCCTAGCCGGGGAGCAGTACTTC.

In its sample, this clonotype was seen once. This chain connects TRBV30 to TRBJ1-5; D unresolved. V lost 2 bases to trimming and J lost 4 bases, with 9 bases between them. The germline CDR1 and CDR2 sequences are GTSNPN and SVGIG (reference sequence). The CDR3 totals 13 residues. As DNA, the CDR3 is TGTGCCTGGAGTTTGAGCGCTAATCAGCCCCAGCATTTT. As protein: CAWSLSANQPQHF.

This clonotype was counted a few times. CDR3 sequence (DNA): TGTGCCAGCAGCTTAGTGGCCGGATCCTACGAGCAGTACGTC. This codes for CASSLVAGSYEQYV. V usage is TRBV7-2 and J usage is TRBJ2-7; D not resolved. V dropped 1 base and J dropped 1 base, with 8 bases sitting between them. CDR1 is SGHTA and CDR2 is FQGNSA in the germline V gene. The CDR3 has 14 amino acids.

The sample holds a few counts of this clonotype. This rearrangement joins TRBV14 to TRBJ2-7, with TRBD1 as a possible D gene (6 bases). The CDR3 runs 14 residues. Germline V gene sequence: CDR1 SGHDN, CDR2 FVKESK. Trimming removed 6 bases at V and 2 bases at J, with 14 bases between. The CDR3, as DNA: TGTGCCAGCAGACCGACAGGAGTTCCCTACGAGCAGTACTTC. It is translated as CASRPTGVPYEQYF. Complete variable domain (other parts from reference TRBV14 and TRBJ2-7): EAGVTQFPSHSVIEKGQTVTLRCDPISGHDNLYWYRRVMGKEIKFLLHFVKESKQDESGMPNNRFLAERTGGTYSTLKVQPAELEDSGVYFCASRPTGVPYEQYFGPGTRLTVT.

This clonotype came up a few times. CDR3 loop: CASSEEDRGYGYTF. CDR3 sequence (DNA): TGTGCCAGCAGTGAAGAGGACAGGGGCTATGGCTACACCTTC. The rearrangement uses TRBV2 and TRBJ1-2, with TRBD1 identical over 9 bases. CDR1 is SNHLY, CDR2 FYNNEI, per germline. This CDR3 region has 14 residues. V lost 1 base and J lost 4; bases outside the gene matches: 1.

CDR3 DNA: TGTGCCAGCGATACAGGCTTTGGGGCCAACGTCCTGACTTTC. Its translation: CASDTGFGANVLTF. V gene TRBV6-2 or TRBV6-3 combines with J gene TRBJ2-6; the D gene is possibly TRBD1 (5 bases). The CDR3 is 14 residues long. Germline V CDR1 and CDR2: MNHEY, SVGEGT. The V end lost 8 bases, the J end lost 3 bases, and 11 bases lay between the germline ends.

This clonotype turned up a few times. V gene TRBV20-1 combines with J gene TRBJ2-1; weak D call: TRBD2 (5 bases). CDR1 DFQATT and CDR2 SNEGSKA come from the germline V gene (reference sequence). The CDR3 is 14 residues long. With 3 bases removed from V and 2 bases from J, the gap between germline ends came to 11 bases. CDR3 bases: TGCAGTGCTAGGGGCGGGCTGCCCTACAATGAGCAGTTCTTC. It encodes CSARGGLPYNEQFF.

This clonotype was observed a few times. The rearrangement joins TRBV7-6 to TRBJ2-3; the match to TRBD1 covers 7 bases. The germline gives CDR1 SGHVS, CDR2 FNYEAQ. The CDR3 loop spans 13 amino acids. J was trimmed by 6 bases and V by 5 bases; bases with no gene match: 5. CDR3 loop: CASSIRQGDTQYF. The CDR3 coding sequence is TGTGCCAGCAGCATAAGACAGGGCGATACGCAGTATTTT.

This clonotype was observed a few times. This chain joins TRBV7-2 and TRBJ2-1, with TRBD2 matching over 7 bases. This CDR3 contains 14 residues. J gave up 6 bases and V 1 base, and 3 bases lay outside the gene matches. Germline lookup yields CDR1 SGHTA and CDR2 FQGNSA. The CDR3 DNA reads TGTGCCAGCAGCTTAGAGTCTAGCGGCAATGAGCAGTTCTTC. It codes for CASSLESSGNEQFF.

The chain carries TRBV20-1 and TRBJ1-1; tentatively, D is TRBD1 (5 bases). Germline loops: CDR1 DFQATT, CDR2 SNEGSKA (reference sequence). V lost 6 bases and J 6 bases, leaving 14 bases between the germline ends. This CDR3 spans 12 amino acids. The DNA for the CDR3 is TGCAGTGCCGGGGGACCGAATTCTGAAGCTTTCTTT. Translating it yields CSAGGPNSEAFF.

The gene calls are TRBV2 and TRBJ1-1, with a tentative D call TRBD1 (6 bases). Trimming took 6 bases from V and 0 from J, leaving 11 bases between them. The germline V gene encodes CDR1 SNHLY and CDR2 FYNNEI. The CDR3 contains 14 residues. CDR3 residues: CASRGDTLNTEAFF. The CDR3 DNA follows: TGTGCCAGCAGGGGGGACACTTTGAACACTGAAGCTTTCTTT.